The clone carrying this TCR beta chain turned up a few times. The method was immunoSEQ multiplex PCR; TCRdb's version includes in-frame clones alone and lacks a portion of them. The sample comprises about 40,000 clones, over 70% of which are singletons, and roughly 5% rests with the top ten. This sample was included in a study of T cell changes during pregnancy in multiple sclerosis. Germline V gene data show CDR1 as LNHDA and CDR2 as SQIVND (reference sequence). With 4 bases removed from V and 0 bases from J, the gap between germline ends came to 7 bases. The CDR3 is 14 amino acids. The chain uses TRBV19 and TRBJ1-3; D remains unclear. The sequenced sample was peripheral blood, obtained in the first trimester of pregnancy. This receptor was identified in a female donor in good health, enrolled as a control in a pregnancy study. As DNA, the CDR3 is TGTGCCAGTAGTACTGGCAGCTCTGGAAACACCATATATTTT. This translates into CASSTGSSGNTIYF.